This passage covers 26 T cell receptor beta chains from one sample sequenced in a study of blood T cell repertoires in COVID-19. Method: immunoSEQ multiplex PCR; TCRdb's copy keeps in-frame clones and lacks some. The profile covers 100,000 to 150,000 clones, with 86% appearing a single time and roughly 4.9% taken by the ten largest. Sequencing used peripheral blood. These receptors came from a human donor in a cohort sampled during active COVID-19.

The chain is built from TRBV23-1 and TRBJ1-5; TRBD1 matches at 7 bases. TRBV23-1 is an ORF; its function is uncertain. The CDR3 runs 15 residues. The V gene end was trimmed by 5 bases and the J gene end by 9 bases; junction bases not matched to a gene: 13. CDR3 DNA sequence: TGCGCCAGCAGTTCAACGACAGGGTTCTACCGGCCCCAGCATTTT. Translating it yields CASSSTTGFYRPQHF.

The V and J genes are TRBV6-2 or TRBV6-3 and TRBJ2-4; maybe TRBD2 (5 bases). Germline values: CDR1 MNHEY, CDR2 SVGEGT. Trimming removed 6 bases from V and 1 base from J, with 13 bases in between. There are 15 residues in the CDR3. CDR3 protein: CASRYADWAKNIQYF. Here the CDR3 DNA reads TGTGCCAGCAGGTACGCGGACTGGGCCAAAAACATTCAGTACTTC.

The V call is TRBV20-1, the J call TRBJ2-5; D remains unclear. Trimming took 0 bases from V and 7 from J, leaving 6 bases between them. The CDR3 is 11 amino acids. Germline lookup yields CDR1 DFQATT and CDR2 SNEGSKA (reference sequence). The CDR3 bases are TGCAGTGCTAGAGATTTAGTGACCCAGTACTTC. Translation: CSARDLVTQYF.

The genes are TRBV7-2 and TRBJ2-7, with D possibly TRBD2 on 6 matching bases. Germline-derived CDR1 and CDR2 are SGHTA and FQGNSA. This CDR3 is 13 amino acids long. V was pared by 0 bases and J by 5 bases, with 8 bases between. CDR3 DNA sequence: TGTGCCAGCAGCTTAGCGGGAGGTAACGAGCAGTACTTC. It encodes CASSLAGGNEQYF.

CDR3 bases: TGCGCCAGCAGCCCCATAGGACGGGAGATTAAGGGTGAGCAGTTCTTC. Residues: CASSPIGREIKGEQFF. The chain has TRBV4-1 and TRBJ2-1; a possible D gene is TRBD2 (6 bases). Germline values: CDR1 MGHRA, CDR2 YSYEKL. The CDR3 consists of 16 residues. V lost 4 bases and J 9 bases, leaving 22 bases between the germline ends.

This clone was picked up a small number of times. The chain carries TRBV27 and TRBJ2-2; 10 bases line up with TRBD2. Germline V CDR1 and CDR2: MNHEY, SMNVEV (reference sequence). With 6 bases clipped from V and 3 bases from J, the junction kept 4 bases outside the gene matches. The CDR3 runs to 15 residues. CDR3 protein: CASRRLAGDTGELFF. For the CDR3, the DNA is TGTGCCAGCAGGCGGCTAGCGGGAGACACCGGGGAGCTGTTTTTT.

The chain combines TRBV4-3 with TRBJ1-4; TRBD1 is a possible D gene (6 bases). Germline V gene data show CDR1 as LGHNA and CDR2 as YSLEER. V shed 1 base and J shed 8 bases, with 11 bases lying between them. This CDR3 contains 14 residues. The CDR3 nucleotides are TGCGCCAGCAGCCAAGGGGGGCTTGGAGAAAAACTGTTTTTT. This sequence encodes CASSQGGLGEKLFF.

This chain links TRBV7-9 with TRBJ1-5; no reliable D call. The CDR3 runs 14 residues. Per germline, CDR1 SEHNR and CDR2 FQNEAQ (reference sequence). Trimming removed 1 base from V and 0 bases from J, with 4 bases in between. CDR3: CASSLGYSNQPQHF. DNA of the CDR3: TGTGCCAGCAGCTTAGGTTATAGCAATCAGCCCCAGCATTTT.

J is TRBJ2-7 and V is TRBV10-3; no clear D. This CDR3 is 11 amino acids long. Germline lookup yields CDR1 ENHRY and CDR2 SYGVKD. V was trimmed by 3 bases and J by 3 bases, leaving 3 bases between them. This CDR3 reads CAISDSYEQYF. The CDR3 bases are TGTGCCATCAGTGACAGCTACGAGCAGTACTTC.

V and J are TRBV28 and TRBJ2-1; D may be TRBD1 (6 bases). Looked up from germline, CDR1 is MDHEN and CDR2 is SYDVKM. The CDR3 totals 13 residues. Trimming cost V 8 bases and J 10 bases, with 18 bases left between them. CDR3 sequence: CASEIPPGAEQFF. CDR3 sequence (DNA): TGTGCCAGCGAAATCCCCCCAGGGGCCGAGCAGTTCTTC.

The chain combines TRBV10-1 with TRBJ2-1, with D perhaps matching TRBD2 (5 bases). This CDR3 is 17 amino acids long. With 0 bases removed from V and 4 bases from J, the gap between germline ends came to 16 bases. Germline CDR1 WNHNN, CDR2 SYGVQD (reference sequence). Here the CDR3 DNA reads TGCGCCAGCAGTGAGTCGAGTCTAAACAGAGGGTACAATGAGCAGTTCTTC. Its protein is CASSESSLNRGYNEQFF.

V gene TRBV7-9 combines with J gene TRBJ2-5, with D unresolved. V was trimmed by 3 bases and J by 3 bases, leaving 8 bases between them. CDR1 and CDR2 (germline): SEHNR, FQNEAQ (reference sequence). CDR3 length: 13 residues. In nucleotides, the CDR3 is TGTGCCAGCAGCTTCGACGCGGAAGAGACCCAGTACTTC. It specifies CASSFDAEETQYF.

The chain carries TRBV20-1 and TRBJ2-7; D is unresolved. From germline, CDR1 is DFQATT and CDR2 SNEGSKA (reference sequence). The V gene lost 4 bases and the J gene lost 0 bases, with 4 bases spanning the gap. CDR3 length equals 11 residues. The CDR3 is CSAKSSYEQYF. The CDR3 nucleotides are TGCAGTGCTAAGAGCTCCTACGAGCAGTACTTC.

The rearrangement uses TRBV9 and TRBJ2-7; no clear D gene. The CDR3 loop spans 14 amino acids. Germline V gene sequence: CDR1 SGDLS, CDR2 YYNGEE. Trimming left V 2 bases short and J 0 bases short, with 9 bases between. CDR3 in amino acids: CASSVQETSYEQYF. The CDR3 DNA sequence: TGTGCCAGCAGCGTGCAGGAAACCTCCTACGAGCAGTACTTC. Together with reference TRBV9 and TRBJ2-7, the CDR3 gives the full variable domain: DSGVTQTPKHLITATGQRVTLRCSPRSGDLSVYWYQQSLDQGLQFLIQYYNGEERAKGNILERFSAQQFPDLHSELNLSSLELGDSALYFCASSVQETSYEQYFGPGTRLTVT.

The chain employs TRBV3-1 (or the pseudogene TRBV3-2) and TRBJ2-3; 8 bases are shared with TRBD2. CDR1 is LGHDT, CDR2 YNNKEL, per germline (reference sequence). V dropped 0 bases and J dropped 9; count of bases not matched to a gene: 11. The CDR3 is made up of 16 amino acids. As DNA, the CDR3 is TGTGCCAGCAGCCAAGACAGTAGCGGGAAGTCGAGGACGCAGTATTTT. It specifies CASSQDSSGKSRTQYF.

The gene calls are TRBV19 and TRBJ2-7; 7 bases align to TRBD1. The V gene end was trimmed by 2 bases and the J gene end by 3 bases; junction bases not matched to a gene: 7. The CDR3 spans 15 residues. Per germline, CDR1 LNHDA and CDR2 SQIVND (reference sequence). The CDR3, as DNA: TGTGCCAGTAGTATAAAACCGGGACAGTTCTACGAGCAGTACTTC. Its protein is CASSIKPGQFYEQYF.

The chain recombines TRBV6-2 or TRBV6-3 with TRBJ2-7; a possible D gene is TRBD1 (5 bases). V shed 2 bases and J shed 5 bases, with 10 bases lying between them. Germline CDR1 MNHEY, CDR2 SVGEGT. CDR3 length equals 13 residues. CDR3 residues: CASSYGAGHEQYF. The CDR3, as DNA: TGTGCCAGCAGTTACGGGGCAGGGCACGAGCAGTACTTC.

The rearrangement uses TRBV4-2 and TRBJ1-1; a weak D match, TRBD1 (5 bases). Germline loops: CDR1 LGHNA, CDR2 YNFKEQ. This CDR3 contains 15 residues. V shed 1 base and J shed 5 bases, with 14 bases lying between them. The CDR3 protein is CASSQGSEGLTEAFF. DNA of the CDR3: TGTGCCAGCAGCCAAGGTTCGGAGGGGCTAACTGAAGCTTTCTTT.

V gene TRBV3-1 (or the pseudogene TRBV3-2) combines with J gene TRBJ2-5, with TRBD2 matching over 9 bases. This CDR3 contains 16 residues. The ends lost 1 base at V and 6 bases at J; junction bases unmatched: 9. In germline, CDR1 is LGHDT, CDR2 YNNKEL (reference sequence). CDR3 loop: CASSQVSGRGVKTQYF. As DNA, the CDR3 is TGTGCCAGCAGCCAAGTTAGCGGGAGAGGGGTCAAGACCCAGTACTTC.

The J gene is TRBJ2-2, the V gene TRBV6-6, with D tentatively TRBD2 (6 bases). Germline loops: CDR1 MNHNY, CDR2 SVGAGI (reference sequence). With 0 bases removed from V and 7 bases from J, the gap between germline ends came to 12 bases. The CDR3 consists of 15 residues. The CDR3 loop is CASSYSSGVHGELFF. In nucleotides, the CDR3 is TGTGCCAGCAGTTACTCTTCGGGGGTTCACGGGGAGCTGTTTTTT.

This chain joins TRBV5-8 and TRBJ1-6; D uncertain. V was cut by 4 bases and J by 8 bases, with 10 bases left in between. CDR3 length equals 13 residues. CDR1 is SGHTS and CDR2 is YDEGEE in the germline V gene. The CDR3 loop is CASSAHRDSPLHF. The CDR3 DNA is TGTGCCAGCAGCGCCCACAGAGATTCACCCCTCCACTTT.

This chain's CDR3 is CASAIPGPTNGYTF. The CDR3 DNA is TGTGCCAGCGCTATCCCCGGGCCGACTAATGGCTACACCTTC. The chain is built from TRBV25-1 and TRBJ1-2; D not certain. The CDR3 runs 14 residues. V was shortened by 8 bases and J by 6 bases, with 19 bases between the two germline ends. Germline CDR1 MGHDK, CDR2 SYGVNS.

V gene TRBV5-1 combines with J gene TRBJ2-3; 11 bases align to TRBD2. From germline, CDR1 is SGHRS and CDR2 YFSETQ. V shed 4 bases and J 0 bases; nucleotides not matched to a gene: 4. The CDR3 spans 16 residues. The CDR3, as DNA: TGCGCCAGCAGCGAAGGGACTAGCGGTAGCACAGATACGCAGTATTTT. Translation gives CASSEGTSGSTDTQYF.

The chain recombines TRBV6-2 or TRBV6-3 with TRBJ1-2; tentative D call: TRBD1 (6 bases). Looked up from germline, CDR1 is MNHEY and CDR2 is SVGEGT. The V gene lost 6 bases and the J gene lost 5 bases, with 10 bases spanning the gap. This CDR3 has 12 amino acids. CDR3 coding DNA: TGTGCCAGCAGCAATGGACAGTATGGCTACACCTTC. It translates to CASSNGQYGYTF.

CDR3 residues: CASSARTGGYNSPLHF. DNA of the CDR3: TGTGCCAGTAGTGCACGGACAGGGGGATATAATTCACCCCTCCACTTT. The chain recombines TRBV19 with TRBJ1-6; TRBD1 agrees at 10 bases. V lost 5 bases and J lost 4; bases outside the gene matches: 5. The CDR3 sequence is 16 residues long. CDR1 and CDR2 (germline): LNHDA, SQIVND (reference sequence).

This chain connects TRBV9 to TRBJ2-1, with D unresolved. The V gene's germline CDR1 is SGDLS and CDR2 YYNGEE. V lost 0 bases and J lost 6, with 10 bases in between. CDR3 length equals 14 residues. The CDR3: CASSVGAYGNEQFF. CDR3 sequence (DNA): TGTGCCAGCAGCGTAGGAGCATATGGCAATGAGCAGTTCTTC.